Below are 29 T cell receptor beta chains sequenced from a single sample in a study of T cell responses to AZD1222 COVID-19 vaccine. Sequencing was performed with immunoSEQ multiplex PCR; in TCRdb, only in-frame clones are kept and a portion is missing. The repertoire holds 65,000 to 90,000 clones, with 88% as singletons. Sequencing used peripheral blood, obtained on day 0 of AZD1222 vaccination. The source of these receptors is an adult in good health.

This sequence joins TRBV27 and TRBJ1-2; 7 positions match TRBD1. CDR1 is MNHEY, CDR2 SMNVEV, per germline (reference sequence). The CDR3 is 13 amino acids. V lost 3 bases, J lost 7 bases, and 5 bases stayed unmatched. The CDR3 loop is CASSFRGVGGYTF. The CDR3 DNA is TGTGCCAGCAGTTTCAGGGGGGTCGGTGGCTACACCTTC.

The chain employs TRBV5-4 and TRBJ1-4, with D tentatively TRBD1 (6 bases). The CDR3 is made up of 16 amino acids. V lost 0 bases, J lost 4 bases, and 13 bases lay in between. Per the germline V gene, CDR1 is SGHNT and CDR2 is YYREEE (reference sequence). DNA of the CDR3: TGTGCCAGCAGCTTGGGCGGGGGGCGAGGTAATGAAAAACTGTTTTTT. Encoded protein: CASSLGGGRGNEKLFF.

The sample holds one count of this clone. This chain connects TRBV6-2 or TRBV6-3 to TRBJ1-5; D is unclear. CDR3 size: 15 residues. Germline CDR1 reads MNHEY; CDR2 reads SVGEGT. The V gene lost 2 bases and the J gene lost 7 bases, with 15 bases spanning the gap. The CDR3 DNA reads TGTGCCAGCAGTTACGATGAGGGTCCGACCCAGCCCCAGCATTTT. It codes for CASSYDEGPTQPQHF.

As regards this clone: Other DNA sequences in the sample encode the same CDR3. The gene calls are TRBV27 and TRBJ2-3; D ambiguous. The germline V and J ends were trimmed by 0 bases and 0 bases, with 1 base remaining between them. This CDR3 spans 13 amino acids. The germline gives CDR1 MNHEY, CDR2 SMNVEV (reference sequence). This chain's CDR3 is CASSLSSTDTQYF. The DNA of the CDR3 is TGTGCCAGCAGTTTATCTAGCACAGATACGCAGTATTTT.

The chain uses TRBV7-9 and TRBJ1-1; TRBD1 is a possible D gene (6 bases). Trimming pared 3 bases from V and 2 bases from J, leaving 10 bases between. The CDR3 spans 14 residues. The germline gives CDR1 SEHNR, CDR2 FQNEAQ (reference sequence). This CDR3 is CASSLSGANTEAFF. CDR3 nucleotides: TGTGCCAGCAGCTTGTCAGGGGCTAACACTGAAGCTTTCTTT.

This chain joins TRBV12-5 and TRBJ2-3; 8 bases align to TRBD1. Trimming cost V 1 base and J 4 bases; bases outside gene matches: 7. The CDR3 length is 16 residues. Germline V gives CDR1 LGHNT, CDR2 FRNRAP. CDR3: CASGLAQGGVADTQYF. In nucleotides, the CDR3 is TGTGCTAGTGGTTTGGCACAGGGGGGCGTAGCAGATACGCAGTATTTT.

By proportion, this clone is medium-sized. The gene calls are TRBV7-3 and TRBJ2-5, with 10 bases lining up with TRBD2. Germline V gene lookup returns CDR1 SGHTA and CDR2 FQGTGA. The CDR3 length is 15 residues. V was clipped by 5 bases and J by 9 bases; unmatched bases: 12. The CDR3 DNA reads as TGTGCCAGCAGCGCTAGCGGGAGCTCCTCAAGTCCCCAGTACTTC. Its protein product is CASSASGSSSSPQYF.

The V and J genes are TRBV19 and TRBJ2-7; D not resolved. The V gene's germline CDR1 is LNHDA and CDR2 SQIVND (reference sequence). The CDR3 totals 16 residues. V was clipped by 7 bases and J by 2 bases, with 21 bases between them. DNA of the CDR3: TGTGCCAGTACTTCTACCAGGCCAGGAGAGCCCTACGAGCAGTACTTC. This translates into CASTSTRPGEPYEQYF.

V and J are TRBV5-1 and TRBJ1-1, with 7 bases identical to TRBD1. This CDR3 contains 16 residues. The V and J ends lost 4 bases and 5 bases, in that order; junction bases with no gene match: 14. Germline-derived CDR1 and CDR2 are SGHRS and YFSETQ. The CDR3 is CASSPGWGQRGTEAFF. The CDR3 DNA sequence: TGCGCCAGCAGCCCGGGGTGGGGACAGAGGGGTACTGAAGCTTTCTTT.

The chain couples TRBV30 to TRBJ2-7; 7 bases fit TRBD1. Losses at the gene ends were 2 bases for V and 4 bases for J; bases not matched to a gene: 8. Per germline, CDR1 GTSNPN and CDR2 SVGIG (reference sequence). The CDR3 has 14 amino acids. The CDR3 spells CAWSRGPGVYEQYF. Here the CDR3 DNA reads TGTGCCTGGAGTAGGGGGCCAGGAGTGTACGAGCAGTACTTC. The whole variable domain, filled in from reference TRBV30 and TRBJ2-7, reads SQTIHQWPATLVQPVGSPLSLECTVEGTSNPNLYWYRQAAGRGLQLLFYSVGIGQISSEVPQNLSASRPQDRQFILSSKKLLLSDSGFYLCAWSRGPGVYEQYFGPGTRLTVT.

This chain links TRBV27 with TRBJ2-3; D gene ambiguous. With 5 bases removed from V and 0 bases from J, the gap between germline ends came to 9 bases. Germline assignment: CDR1 MNHEY and CDR2 SMNVEV (reference sequence). The CDR3 extends over 14 amino acids. The CDR3 reads CASSTPTSTDTQYF. The CDR3 DNA follows: TGTGCCAGCAGTACCCCGACTAGCACAGATACGCAGTATTTT.

This rearrangement joins TRBV28 to TRBJ1-2, with TRBD1 matching over 11 bases. This CDR3 is built from 16 residues. Germline V gives CDR1 MDHEN, CDR2 SYDVKM. After removal of 7 bases from V and 3 bases from J, the junction contained 10 bases not matched to a gene. The CDR3: CASTSDRGREYYGYTF. CDR3 bases: TGTGCCAGCACCTCGGACAGGGGGCGCGAGTACTATGGCTACACCTTC.

V gene TRBV5-1 combines with J gene TRBJ2-1, with no clear D. This CDR3 region has 11 residues. Germline V CDR1 and CDR2: SGHRS, YFSETQ. The V gene lost 4 bases and the J gene lost 7 bases, with 6 bases spanning the gap. CDR3: CASSIQNEQFF. CDR3 DNA sequence: TGCGCCAGCAGCATACAAAATGAGCAGTTCTTC.

This clone was detected only once. The chain couples TRBV5-1 to TRBJ1-1, with no clear D. From germline, CDR1 is SGHRS and CDR2 YFSETQ. V was shortened by 4 bases and J by 0 bases, with 19 bases between the two germline ends. The CDR3 runs to 17 residues. This CDR3 reads CASSRRVRGPVNTEAFF. For the CDR3, the DNA is TGCGCCAGCAGCCGACGAGTCCGGGGTCCGGTGAACACTGAAGCTTTCTTT. The variable domain in full, with the rest retrieved from reference TRBV5-1 and TRBJ1-1, is KAGVTQTPRYLIKTRGQQVTLSCSPISGHRSVSWYQQTPGQGLQFLFEYFSETQRNKGNFPGRFSGRQFSNSRSEMNVSTLELGDSALYLCASSRRVRGPVNTEAFFGQGTRLTVV.

This clone occurred once. The chain joins TRBV7-6 to TRBJ2-1, with 7 bases fitting TRBD1. Trimming removed 1 base from V and 12 bases from J; junction bases left unmatched: 12. Germline V gene lookup returns CDR1 SGHVS and CDR2 FNYEAQ. The CDR3 is 15 amino acids. CDR3 nucleotides: TGTGCCAGCAGCTTAGGTCAGAGGGGGCCCCGTGTGCAGTTCTTC. Protein product: CASSLGQRGPRVQFF.

The rearrangement links TRBV5-1 to TRBJ2-3; D perhaps matches TRBD2 (6 bases). Germline V CDR1 and CDR2: SGHRS, YFSETQ. The V end lost 0 bases, the J end lost 6 bases, and 17 bases lay between the germline ends. CDR3 length: 16 amino acids. The CDR3 reads CASSLGSTSIADTQYF. CDR3 nucleotides: TGCGCCAGCAGCTTGGGATCTACTAGCATAGCCGATACGCAGTATTTT.

This chain uses TRBV28 with TRBJ2-7; tentatively, D is TRBD1 or TRBD2 (5 bases each). The V gene's germline CDR1 is MDHEN and CDR2 SYDVKM. The CDR3 runs to 14 residues. The ends were cut back, 6 bases at V and 5 bases at J, with 17 bases in the middle. CDR3 in DNA: TGTGCCAGCAGCAAAGGGACGGCGTTCAACGAGCAGTACTTC. As protein: CASSKGTAFNEQYF. Full variable domain (outside the CDR3, taken from reference TRBV28 and TRBJ2-7): DVKVTQSSRYLVKRTGEKVFLECVQDMDHENMFWYRQDPGLGLRLIYFSYDVKMKEKGDIPEGYSVSREKKERFSLILESASTNQTSMYLCASSKGTAFNEQYFGPGTRLTVT.

This clone appeared once. The CDR3 loop reads CASGLDPLGQPYEQYF. CDR3 nucleotide sequence: TGTGCTAGTGGTTTGGATCCTTTAGGACAGCCTTACGAGCAGTACTTC. The chain carries TRBV12-5 and TRBJ2-7; a weak D match, TRBD1 (6 bases). The V gene lost 1 base and the J gene lost 4 bases, with 17 bases spanning the gap. CDR3 length: 16 amino acids. Germline V gene lookup returns CDR1 LGHNT and CDR2 FRNRAP.

The chain combines TRBV18 with TRBJ1-5; a possible D gene is TRBD1 (5 bases). Deletions cut 5 bases from V and 1 base from J, with 15 bases between. The CDR3 sequence is 16 residues long. The V gene's germline CDR1 is KGHSH and CDR2 LQKENI. CDR3 sequence reads: CASSSSSGGSNQPQHF. The CDR3, as DNA: TGTGCCAGCTCATCTTCATCGGGGGGGAGCAATCAGCCCCAGCATTTT. Using reference TRBV18 and TRBJ1-5 for the parts outside the CDR3, the full variable domain is NAGVMQNPRHLVRRRGQEARLRCSPMKGHSHVYWYRQLPEEGLKFMVYLQKENIIDESGMPKERFSAEFPKEGPSILRIQQVVRGDSAAYFCASSSSSGGSNQPQHFGDGTRLSIL.

V is TRBV5-1 and J is TRBJ2-7, with no clear D. V dropped 0 bases and J dropped 9 bases, with 13 bases sitting between them. CDR1 is SGHRS, CDR2 YFSETQ, per germline. This CDR3 contains 13 residues. For the CDR3, the DNA is TGCGCCAGCAGCTTGGCCGCATTGGGTACGCAGTACTTC. Its translation is CASSLAALGTQYF. The full variable domain, its missing parts supplied by reference TRBV5-1 and TRBJ2-7, is KAGVTQTPRYLIKTRGQQVTLSCSPISGHRSVSWYQQTPGQGLQFLFEYFSETQRNKGNFPGRFSGRQFSNSRSEMNVSTLELGDSALYLCASSLAALGTQYFGPGTRLTVT.

This sequence joins TRBV29-1 and TRBJ2-5; a possible D gene is TRBD2 (6 bases). CDR1 is SQVTM, CDR2 ANQGSEA, per germline. The CDR3 consists of 13 residues. Trimming removed 4 bases from V and 4 bases from J, with 13 bases in between. DNA of the CDR3: TGCAGCGTTGGAAGAAGACTAGTAGAGACCCAGTACTTC. The encoded protein is CSVGRRLVETQYF. The full variable domain, completed using reference TRBV29-1 and TRBJ2-5, is SAVISQKPSRDICQRGTSLTIQCQVDSQVTMMFWYRQQPGQSLTLIATANQGSEATYESGFVIDKFPISRPNLTFSTLTVSNMSPEDSSIYLCSVGRRLVETQYFGPGTRLLVL.

The CDR3 region has the DNA TGTGCCAGCAGCTATAAAGGACAGGGCCAATATGGCTACACCTTC. It codes for CASSYKGQGQYGYTF. The chain links TRBV6-5 to TRBJ1-2; 8 bases map to TRBD1. Per the germline V gene, CDR1 is MNHEY and CDR2 is SVGAGI. Trimming at V came to 6 bases and at J to 5 bases, leaving 11 bases not matched to a gene. The CDR3 spans 15 residues.

J is TRBJ1-3 and V is TRBV4-2, with 9 bases aligning to TRBD1. The junction had 3 bases not matched to a gene; V was cut back by 4 bases and J by 2 bases. This CDR3 spans 15 amino acids. Per the germline V gene, CDR1 is LGHNA and CDR2 is YNFKEQ. CDR3 nucleotide sequence: TGTGCCAGCAGCCTGGACAGGGGTACTGGAAACACCATATATTTT. Protein product: CASSLDRGTGNTIYF.

The chain recombines TRBV6-1 with TRBJ2-5, with 8 bases lining up with TRBD2. CDR3 length equals 17 residues. The V segment lost 3 bases and the J segment 0 bases; nucleotides outside the gene matches: 9. Germline CDR1 MNHNS, CDR2 SASEGT. The CDR3 sequence: CASSDEKLAGNQETQYF. The CDR3 coding sequence is TGTGCCAGCAGTGACGAAAAATTAGCGGGAAACCAAGAGACCCAGTACTTC.

The V and J genes are TRBV28 and TRBJ2-3, with D tentatively TRBD1 (5 bases). V lost 3 bases and J lost 0, with 7 bases in between. This CDR3 contains 14 residues. Per germline, CDR1 MDHEN and CDR2 SYDVKM. The CDR3 DNA is TGTGCCAGCAGTTTCGACAGAAGCACAGATACGCAGTATTTT. Translated: CASSFDRSTDTQYF. Full variable domain (remainder filled in from reference TRBV28 and TRBJ2-3): DVKVTQSSRYLVKRTGEKVFLECVQDMDHENMFWYRQDPGLGLRLIYFSYDVKMKEKGDIPEGYSVSREKKERFSLILESASTNQTSMYLCASSFDRSTDTQYFGPGTRLTVL.

V and J are TRBV5-6 and TRBJ2-7; perhaps TRBD1 as D (7 bases). The germline gives CDR1 SGHDT, CDR2 YYEEEE. V was trimmed by 5 bases and J by 3 bases, leaving 15 bases between them. The CDR3 has 14 residues. CDR3 residues: CASRGGQKIYEQYF. The CDR3 DNA reads TGTGCCAGCAGGGGGGGACAGAAGATCTACGAGCAGTACTTC.

The chain joins TRBV2 to TRBJ2-7; D perhaps matches TRBD2 (6 bases). V gave up 6 bases and J gave up 5 bases, with 14 bases separating them. Germline CDR1 SNHLY, CDR2 FYNNEI. The length of the CDR3 is 13 residues. CDR3 nucleotides: TGTGCCAGCAGGGCGGGGTTCGAGAACGAGCAGTACTTC. Encoded protein: CASRAGFENEQYF.

The chain employs TRBV29-1 and TRBJ1-1; D remains ambiguous. The V end was cut by 5 bases, the J end by 7 bases, with 14 bases between. The CDR3 spans 12 residues. The germline V gene encodes CDR1 SQVTM and CDR2 ANQGSEA. The CDR3 sequence is CSVRFEKGEAFF. The CDR3 region has the DNA TGCAGCGTTAGATTCGAGAAGGGTGAAGCTTTCTTT.

This chain uses TRBV10-2 with TRBJ2-7; 7 positions match TRBD1. Germline V gene sequence: CDR1 WSHSY, CDR2 SAAADI. CDR3 length: 14 residues. V dropped 4 bases and J dropped 0; count of bases not matched to a gene: 3. CDR3 coding DNA: TGCGCCAGCAGTGTAACAGGGGTCTCCTACGAGCAGTACTTC. Encoded protein: CASSVTGVSYEQYF.